Listed here are 32 T cell receptor beta chains from one sample, sequenced in a study of control samples from healthy donors and cancer patients. Produced via immunoSEQ multiplex PCR; TCRdb's table is partial and in-frame only. The sample gives 150,000 or so clones, nearly 95% of which show up once; roughly 2.3% is in the top ten. Sequenced input: blood. The receptors here all came from a man aged 45 to 65 in good health.

This chain connects TRBV18 to TRBJ2-7; no clear D. The ends were cut back, 3 bases at V and 7 bases at J, with 13 bases in the middle. Germline CDR1 KGHSH, CDR2 LQKENI. The length of the CDR3 is 13 residues. CDR3 sequence: CASSPGLQEEQYF. For the CDR3, the DNA is TGTGCCAGCTCACCCGGCCTTCAGGAGGAGCAGTACTTC.

The chain's CDR3 is CASSLPPTGELFF. The CDR3 nucleotides read TGTGCCAGCAGCTTACCTCCGACCGGGGAGCTGTTTTTT. The V gene is TRBV7-3, the J gene TRBJ2-2, with D unclear. Trimming shortened V by 2 bases and J by 5 bases, and 6 bases separated the two germline ends. The germline gives CDR1 SGHTA, CDR2 FQGTGA. The CDR3 totals 13 residues.

The chain links TRBV6-6 to TRBJ1-4, with D unclear. With 6 bases removed from V and 8 bases from J, the gap between germline ends came to 7 bases. This CDR3 spans 11 amino acids. Germline lookup yields CDR1 MNHNY and CDR2 SVGAGI (reference sequence). The CDR3 DNA follows: TGTGCCAGCAGAAAAGGAGAAAAACTGTTTTTT. It specifies CASRKGEKLFF.

The chain couples TRBV29-1 to TRBJ2-7; D uncertain. The CDR3 runs to 12 residues. Germline V gives CDR1 SQVTM, CDR2 ANQGSEA. V lost 6 bases to trimming and J lost 0 bases, with 9 bases between them. In nucleotides, the CDR3 is TGCAGCGTACTCGACGGCTCCTACGAGCAGTACTTC. Its translation is CSVLDGSYEQYF.

This chain connects TRBV5-1 to TRBJ2-1; 9 bases map to TRBD2. This CDR3 comprises 14 residues. With V trimmed by 2 bases and J by 6 bases, 3 bases remained unmatched. Germline V CDR1 and CDR2: SGHRS, YFSETQ. The CDR3 sequence: CASSFSGSFNEQFF. The CDR3 DNA sequence: TGCGCCAGCAGCTTTAGCGGGAGTTTCAATGAGCAGTTCTTC.

The gene calls are TRBV7-6 and TRBJ2-5; TRBD1 agrees at 9 bases. Germline CDR1 SGHVS, CDR2 FNYEAQ. J lost 2 bases, V lost 1 base, and 2 bases had no gene match. The CDR3 runs 15 residues. CDR3 region: CASSLGQGVQETQYF. Here the CDR3 DNA reads TGTGCCAGCAGCTTAGGACAGGGGGTACAAGAGACCCAGTACTTC.

The V gene is TRBV5-1, the J gene TRBJ1-4, with 9 positions matching TRBD1. CDR1 SGHRS and CDR2 YFSETQ come from the germline V gene. This CDR3 has 16 residues. V lost 4 bases, J lost 5 bases, and 9 bases stayed unmatched. The CDR3 DNA reads TGCGCCAGCAGCAACCGACCGGGACAGGGAAATGAAAAACTGTTTTTT. This sequence encodes CASSNRPGQGNEKLFF.

The genes are TRBV6-6 and TRBJ2-7; 13 nucleotides agree with TRBD2. J was trimmed by 3 bases and V by 5 bases; bases with no gene match: 10. Germline V gene sequence: CDR1 MNHNY, CDR2 SVGAGI (reference sequence). The CDR3 loop spans 17 amino acids. In DNA form, the CDR3 reads TGTGCCAGCAGTCCGGGACTAGCGGGATTAGTTGGCTACGAGCAGTACTTC. Residues: CASSPGLAGLVGYEQYF.

The rearrangement uses TRBV3-1 (or the pseudogene TRBV3-2) and TRBJ2-2; the D is unclear. The CDR3 has 16 residues. Germline V gives CDR1 LGHDT, CDR2 YNNKEL (reference sequence). The V gene lost 4 bases and the J gene lost 2 bases, with 14 bases spanning the gap. CDR3 residues: CASSLRIGSNTGELFF. The CDR3 coding sequence is TGTGCCAGCAGCCTCAGGATAGGGTCTAACACCGGGGAGCTGTTTTTT.

This clone was counted a single time. The rearrangement joins TRBV5-1 to TRBJ2-2; D is undetermined. CDR3 length equals 13 residues. Deletions cut 2 bases from V and 5 bases from J, with 7 bases between. Germline CDR1 reads SGHRS; CDR2 reads YFSETQ. CDR3 sequence: CASSFGPTGELFF. The CDR3, as DNA: TGCGCCAGCAGCTTCGGGCCTACCGGGGAGCTGTTTTTT. Looking up the rest from reference TRBV5-1 and TRBJ2-2 gives the full variable domain: KAGVTQTPRYLIKTRGQQVTLSCSPISGHRSVSWYQQTPGQGLQFLFEYFSETQRNKGNFPGRFSGRQFSNSRSEMNVSTLELGDSALYLCASSFGPTGELFFGEGSRLTVL.

This chain connects TRBV19 to TRBJ2-1; 7 nucleotides match TRBD1. The CDR3 is 12 residues long. Germline assignment: CDR1 LNHDA and CDR2 SQIVND (reference sequence). Trimming removed 10 bases from V and 7 bases from J; junction bases left unmatched: 7. The CDR3 sequence: CATGDRANEQFF. As DNA, the CDR3 is TGTGCCACCGGGGACAGAGCAAATGAGCAGTTCTTC. Complete variable domain (other parts from reference TRBV19 and TRBJ2-1): DGGITQSPKYLFRKEGQNVTLSCEQNLNHDAMYWYRQDPGQGLRLIYYSQIVNDFQKGDIAEGYSVSREKKESFPLTVTSAQKNPTAFYLCATGDRANEQFFGPGTRLTVL.

The genes are TRBV20-1 and TRBJ2-7, with TRBD2 matching over 11 bases. In germline, CDR1 is DFQATT, CDR2 SNEGSKA (reference sequence). Unmatched junction bases numbered 4, after V lost 3 bases and J lost 0 bases. There are 15 residues in the CDR3. CDR3 sequence: CSASTSGRLSYEQYF. The CDR3 nucleotides are TGCAGTGCTAGTACTAGCGGGAGACTCTCCTACGAGCAGTACTTC.

The rearrangement joins TRBV7-3 to TRBJ2-7, with 8 nucleotides matching TRBD1. Germline V gene data show CDR1 as SGHTA and CDR2 as FQGTGA. CDR3 length: 13 amino acids. V shed 5 bases and J 5 bases; nucleotides not matched to a gene: 5. The CDR3 loop is CASSDRGRDEQYF. The CDR3 DNA follows: TGTGCCAGCAGCGACAGGGGTAGGGACGAGCAGTACTTC.

The chain recombines TRBV3-1 (or the pseudogene TRBV3-2) with TRBJ2-7; D might be TRBD1 (5 bases). The germline gives CDR1 LGHDT, CDR2 YNNKEL (reference sequence). Trimming pared 3 bases from V and 13 bases from J, leaving 13 bases between. The length of the CDR3 is 11 residues. CDR3 bases: TGTGCCAGCAGCCAGGGGCAGGTCTGTTACTTC. Amino acids: CASSQGQVCYF.

About this clone: This sample includes further DNA sequences coding for the same CDR3. The rearrangement joins TRBV18 to TRBJ1-5; D not resolved. This CDR3 is 14 amino acids long. Germline V lookup: CDR1 KGHSH, CDR2 LQKENI. V gave up 3 bases and J gave up 4 bases, with 10 bases separating them. CDR3 region: CASSPSGRNQPQHF. The CDR3 bases are TGTGCCAGCTCACCGTCAGGCCGTAATCAGCCCCAGCATTTT.

The rearrangement links TRBV2 to TRBJ1-3; D not resolved. Germline CDR1 reads SNHLY; CDR2 reads FYNNEI. The CDR3 sequence is 13 residues long. V shed 6 bases and J shed 0 bases, with 6 bases lying between them. The CDR3 nucleotides are TGTGCCAGCAGATCGAACTCTGGAAACACCATATATTTT. Protein sequence: CASRSNSGNTIYF.

J is TRBJ2-1 and V is TRBV5-4, with TRBD2 as a possible D gene (6 bases). Trimming removed 4 bases from V and 9 bases from J, with 17 bases in between. The CDR3 is made up of 14 amino acids. The germline gives CDR1 SGHNT, CDR2 YYREEE (reference sequence). CDR3 loop: CASSPVGLRAEQFF. CDR3 nucleotide sequence: TGTGCCAGCAGCCCCGTGGGACTCCGGGCTGAGCAGTTCTTC.

The chain combines TRBV27 with TRBJ2-3; D might be TRBD1 or TRBD2, each matching 5 bases. CDR1 and CDR2 from the germline V gene are MNHEY and SMNVEV (reference sequence). V lost 6 bases and J 3 bases, leaving 13 bases between the germline ends. This CDR3 is 14 amino acids long. Written as DNA, the CDR3 is TGTGCCAGCAGAGGGACCTATAGGACAGATACGCAGTATTTT. It is translated as CASRGTYRTDTQYF.

The V gene is TRBV28, the J gene TRBJ1-1, with D hard to call. V was shortened by 6 bases and J by 0 bases, with 11 bases between the two germline ends. The V gene's germline CDR1 is MDHEN and CDR2 SYDVKM. The CDR3 has 14 amino acids. The CDR3 DNA reads TGTGCCAGCAGCCTGAGTCTTCTGAACACTGAAGCTTTCTTT. This sequence encodes CASSLSLLNTEAFF.

The rearrangement links TRBV5-1 to TRBJ2-7, with a weak D call TRBD2 (6 bases). V gave up 0 bases and J gave up 7 bases, with 14 bases separating them. Germline CDR1 is SGHRS and CDR2 is YFSETQ. There are 14 residues in the CDR3. CDR3 nucleotides: TGCGCCAGCAGCTTGGCCGGGGGAGTAGGAGAGCAGTACTTC. Protein sequence: CASSLAGGVGEQYF.

This clone was counted a single time. V and J are TRBV2 and TRBJ2-5, with D maybe TRBD2 (5 bases). Between the trimmed V and J ends, which lost 7 bases and 1 base, there was a span of 16 bases. This CDR3 comprises 15 residues. Germline lookup yields CDR1 SNHLY and CDR2 FYNNEI. This chain's CDR3 is CASTVGGGTQETQYF. DNA of the CDR3: TGTGCCAGCACCGTGGGCGGAGGAACCCAAGAGACCCAGTACTTC.

V is TRBV4-2 and J is TRBJ1-3; D not resolved. Trimming shortened V by 0 bases and J by 1 base, and 7 bases separated the two germline ends. There are 15 residues in the CDR3. Germline V CDR1 and CDR2: LGHNA, YNFKEQ. In DNA form, the CDR3 reads TGTGCCAGCAGCCAAGATTGGGGTTCTGGAAACACCATATATTTT. Translation: CASSQDWGSGNTIYF.

The rearrangement joins TRBV2 to TRBJ2-7; 13 positions match TRBD2. This CDR3 comprises 15 residues. Trimming took 6 bases from V and 6 from J; bases not matched to a gene: 8. Germline V CDR1 and CDR2: SNHLY, FYNNEI. CDR3 in amino acids: CASRELAGGPGEQYF. The CDR3 DNA follows: TGTGCCAGCAGGGAACTAGCGGGAGGGCCTGGCGAGCAGTACTTC.

J is TRBJ2-7 and V is TRBV28; TRBD1 aligns across 7 bases. CDR3 length equals 13 residues. The germline V gene has CDR1 MDHEN and CDR2 SYDVKM. With 5 bases clipped from V and 5 bases from J, the junction kept 6 bases outside the gene matches. As DNA, the CDR3 is TGTGCCAGCAGTGAACAGGGGACCCACGAGCAGTACTTC. Encoded protein: CASSEQGTHEQYF.

This chain joins TRBV18 and TRBJ1-4, with D perhaps TRBD1 (5 bases). The CDR3 is made up of 16 amino acids. V lost 1 base and J 2 bases, leaving 11 bases between the germline ends. Germline-derived CDR1 and CDR2 are KGHSH and LQKENI. The CDR3 coding sequence is TGTGCCAGCTCACCACAACAGGCGCTCACTAATGAAAAACTGTTTTTT. This translates into CASSPQQALTNEKLFF.

This chain joins TRBV11-3 and TRBJ2-7; TRBD1 matches at 7 bases. Germline CDR1 reads SGHNT; CDR2 reads YENEEA. With 3 bases clipped from V and 7 bases from J, the junction kept 12 bases outside the gene matches. This CDR3 has 15 amino acids. This CDR3 reads CASSLAGTVGEEQYF. In DNA, the CDR3 is TGTGCCAGCAGCTTGGCCGGGACAGTCGGAGAGGAGCAGTACTTC.

CDR3 coding DNA: TGTGCCAGCAGCTTAGCGGAAAATCAGCCCCAGCATTTT. As protein: CASSLAENQPQHF. J is TRBJ1-5 and V is TRBV7-6; D is uncertain. The CDR3 runs 13 residues. The germline V and J ends were trimmed by 0 bases and 4 bases, with 4 bases remaining between them. The germline gives CDR1 SGHVS, CDR2 FNYEAQ.

This clone appeared once. This chain links TRBV6-1 with TRBJ2-1; TRBD1 might be the D (5 bases). V gave up 0 bases and J gave up 1 base, with 13 bases separating them. The CDR3 covers 17 residues. Germline CDR1 and CDR2: MNHNS and SASEGT. CDR3 nucleotide sequence: TGTGCCAGCAGTGAAGCGCAAGGGGTTAGTTCCTACAATGAGCAGTTCTTC. It encodes CASSEAQGVSSYNEQFF.

The table lists this clone with a count of one. The chain employs TRBV3-1 (or the pseudogene TRBV3-2) and TRBJ1-1; D might be TRBD1 (5 bases). Trimming took off 4 bases at V and 0 bases at J, with 15 bases between the two ends. Germline CDR1 and CDR2: LGHDT and YNNKEL (reference sequence). This CDR3 is built from 16 residues. The CDR3 DNA reads as TGTGCCAGCAGCCCTATCGGGGGGACCATGAACACTGAAGCTTTCTTT. It yields the protein CASSPIGGTMNTEAFF.

The chain combines TRBV5-1 with TRBJ2-7; 8 bases are a match to TRBD1. The germline CDR1 and CDR2 sequences are SGHRS and YFSETQ. The junction had 8 bases not matched to a gene; V was cut back by 4 bases and J by 5 bases. The CDR3 totals 14 residues. CDR3 loop: CASSPRQGYNEQYF. The CDR3 DNA is TGCGCCAGCAGCCCGAGACAGGGGTACAACGAGCAGTACTTC.

The V gene is TRBV21-1, the J gene TRBJ1-2; the table's TRBD1 call for D was not verified on the DNA. TRBV21-1 is an annotated pseudogene. This CDR3 comprises 17 residues. CDR3 nucleotide sequence: TGTGCCAGCAGCAAAGTTAGGACAGGGACCACTAACTATGGCTACACCTTC. It encodes CASSKVRTGTTNYGYTF.

The chain combines TRBV7-8 with TRBJ1-2; tentative D call: TRBD1 (6 bases). CDR3 length equals 11 residues. The ends were cut back, 7 bases at V and 14 bases at J, with 17 bases in the middle. Germline V gene lookup returns CDR1 SGHVS and CDR2 FQNEAQ. CDR3 bases: TGTGCCAGCACCCTAAGGGACAACGATACCTTC. It codes for CASTLRDNDTF.